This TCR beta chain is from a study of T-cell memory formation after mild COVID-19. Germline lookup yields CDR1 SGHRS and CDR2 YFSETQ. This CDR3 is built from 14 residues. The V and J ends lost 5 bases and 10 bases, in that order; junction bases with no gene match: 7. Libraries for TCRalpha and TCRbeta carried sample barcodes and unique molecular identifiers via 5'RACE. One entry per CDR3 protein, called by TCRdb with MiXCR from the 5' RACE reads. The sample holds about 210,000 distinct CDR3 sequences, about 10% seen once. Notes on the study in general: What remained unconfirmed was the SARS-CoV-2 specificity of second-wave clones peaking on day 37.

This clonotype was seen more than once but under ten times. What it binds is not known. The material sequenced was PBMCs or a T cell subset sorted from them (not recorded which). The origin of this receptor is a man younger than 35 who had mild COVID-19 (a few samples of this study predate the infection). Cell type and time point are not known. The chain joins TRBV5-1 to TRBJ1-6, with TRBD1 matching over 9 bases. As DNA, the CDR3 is TGCGCCAGCAGACGGACAGGGGAGCGATCACCCCTCCACTTT. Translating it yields CASRRTGERSPLHF.